This TCR beta chain was sequenced for a study of cytomegalovirus exposure and HLA in healthy donors. Study context: As released early, the data held 65 million to 90 million unique TCRs from HLA-typed donors.

Regarding this clone: Its specificity is unknown.

PCR amplification relied on 60 Vbeta primers (plus 13 Jbeta primers). Libraries were prepared by immunoSEQ multiplex PCR; TCRdb keeps only in-frame clonotypes and omits some of them. This table has 100,000 to 150,000 clones, 6.5% to 9.5% appearing once. Study-level findings and limits: A list of approximately 160 TCR beta chains associated with cytomegalovirus was given. Sequencing probably produced one cluster of sequence variants that were highly shared.

This sequence was found in a woman aged 40 to 49 in good health and CMV-seropositive. The specimen sequenced was PBMCs.

This chain's CDR3 is CASSRGQGAAKLFF. The DNA of the CDR3 is TGTGCCAGCAGCCGTGGACAGGGGGCTGCAAAACTGTTTTTT. The V call is TRBV11-2, the J call TRBJ1-4; 11 bases are shared with TRBD1. V was pared by 5 bases and J by 10 bases, with 6 bases of the junction left unmatched. The CDR3 consists of 14 residues. CDR1 and CDR2 from the germline V gene are SGHAT and FQNNGV.